This T cell receptor beta chain was recorded in a study of regulatory T cells in long-lasting Graves disease. Overall study context: Persistent Graves' disease meant over 5 years of antithyroid drugs with positive TSH receptor antibodies.

Time point specified: persistent/refractory GD, antithyroid drugs over 5 years with positive TRAb. The TCR library used RNA extracted from PBMCs. The CDR3 consists of 17 residues. Germline V gives CDR1 SGHKS, CDR2 YYEKEE (reference sequence). Trimming cost V 0 bases and J 2 bases; bases outside gene matches: 6. In building TCR beta libraries, iRepertoire HTBI primers were used together with Arm-PCR of CDR3 regions. Each CDR3 protein is one row after TCRdb ran MiXCR on the multiplex PCR reads. The sample has about 660,000 distinct CDR3 sequences; approximately 31% are singletons. The rearrangement joins TRBV5-5 to TRBJ2-7; 12 nucleotides match TRBD2. The clonotype comes from a female donor with Graves disease. The sequencing used peripheral blood mononuclear cells (PBMCs), collected when the disease was refractory, from a patient treated with antithyroid drugs. The CDR3 coding sequence is TGTGCCAGCAGCTTGGCCGTGACTAGCGGGAGACCCTACGAGCAGTACTTC. Translating gives CASSLAVTSGRPYEQYF. Together with reference TRBV5-5 and TRBJ2-7, the CDR3 gives the full variable domain: DAGVTQSPTHLIKTRGQQVTLRCSPISGHKSVSWYQQVLGQGPQFIFQYYEKEERGRGNFPDRFSARQFPNYSSELNVNALLLGDSALYLCASSLAVTSGRPYEQYFGPGTRLTVT.